The clone carrying this T cell receptor (beta chain) was picked up a small number of times. Germline V CDR1 and CDR2: LNHDA, SQIVND (reference sequence). The CDR3 spans 16 residues. The J segment lost 0 bases and the V segment lost 7 bases, leaving 8 bases of the junction unmatched. This record comes from a study of blood T cell repertoires in COVID-19. TCRdb keeps only in-frame clones here, not all; method: immunoSEQ multiplex PCR. The sample shows about 70,000 clones, more than 60% of them seen only once. This rearrangement joins TRBV19 to TRBJ1-2; 10 nucleotides align to TRBD1. The source material was peripheral blood. The receptor was isolated from an elderly woman with active or convalescent COVID-19. CDR3 loop: CASTGDRGRSNYGYTF. In DNA, the CDR3 is TGTGCCAGTACCGGGGACAGGGGACGTTCTAACTATGGCTACACCTTC.